This T cell receptor beta chain emerged from a study of siplizumab effects on memory and regulatory T cells. Per sample, roughly 99,000 TCR templates were assayed. Sequencing used immunoSEQ multiplex PCR; TCRdb keeps in-frame clones, though not all of them. The data show under 150,000 clones, about 95% seen once. V lost 2 bases, J lost 5 bases, and 12 bases lay in between. The CDR3 contains 14 residues. Germline CDR1 MNHNY, CDR2 SVGAGI (reference sequence). This clone was observed a single time. Material for sequencing was non-Treg CD4+ T cells sorted from blood. The chain joins TRBV6-6 to TRBJ2-5; D may be TRBD2 (7 bases). The receptor comes from a human donor in good health. The CDR3: CASSYGGAGETQYF. As DNA, the CDR3 is TGTGCCAGCAGTTACGGGGGGGCCGGTGAGACCCAGTACTTC.